This T cell receptor beta chain comes out of a study of T cells in Graves' hyperthyroidism and ophthalmopathy. Study-wide background: Staff took peripheral blood when the initial diagnosis was made, before any treatment began.

Trimming took 4 bases from V and 7 from J; bases not matched to a gene: 11. There are 15 residues in the CDR3. CDR1 and CDR2 from the germline V gene are SQVTM and ANQGSEA. Many counts were recorded for this clonotype. It was RNA transcripts that yielded the amplified TCR beta CDR3 regions. An initial round of RT-PCR targeting the TCR CDR3 relied on the HTBI primer set. In TCRdb, the multiplex PCR reads were re-called with MiXCR into one record per CDR3 protein. The sample includes hundreds of thousands of distinct CDR3 sequences, around 13% of them seen just once. These patients, aged 18 to 65, had recently diagnosed hyperthyroidism lasting under 2 months. Orbital computed tomography, thyroid ultrasound, serum thyroxine and TRAb, and clinical symptoms together informed the diagnoses.

This TCR was sampled from a woman under 30 with Graves' hyperthyroidism. The chain recombines TRBV29-1 with TRBJ2-2; 8 bases match TRBD2. Sample: blood. Here the CDR3 DNA reads TGCAGCGTTGTGAAGGGGCGGGAGGTTGACGGGGAGCTGTTTTTT. It specifies CSVVKGREVDGELFF.